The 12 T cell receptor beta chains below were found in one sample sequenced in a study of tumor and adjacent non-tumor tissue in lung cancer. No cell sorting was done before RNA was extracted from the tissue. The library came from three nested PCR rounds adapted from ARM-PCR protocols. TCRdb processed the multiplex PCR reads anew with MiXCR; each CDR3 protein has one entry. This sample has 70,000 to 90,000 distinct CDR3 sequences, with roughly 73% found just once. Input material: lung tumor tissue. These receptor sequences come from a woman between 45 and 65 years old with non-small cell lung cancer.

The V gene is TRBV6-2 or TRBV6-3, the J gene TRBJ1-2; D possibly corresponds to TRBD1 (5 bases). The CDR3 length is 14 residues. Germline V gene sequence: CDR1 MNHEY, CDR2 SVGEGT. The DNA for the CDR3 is TGTTCTAGCAGCCCCGGGACGGCAAACTATGGCTACACCTTC. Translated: CSSSPGTANYGYTF.

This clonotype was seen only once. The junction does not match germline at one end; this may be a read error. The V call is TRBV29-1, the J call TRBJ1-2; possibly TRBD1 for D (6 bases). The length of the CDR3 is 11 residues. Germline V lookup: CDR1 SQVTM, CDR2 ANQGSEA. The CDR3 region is CSVVAGHEYTF. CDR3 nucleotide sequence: TGCAGCGTTGTAGCGGGACATGAATACACTTTC.

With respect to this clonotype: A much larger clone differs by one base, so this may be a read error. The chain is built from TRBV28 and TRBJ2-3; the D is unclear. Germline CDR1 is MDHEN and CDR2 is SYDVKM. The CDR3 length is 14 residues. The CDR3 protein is CGSRTFDSTDTQYF. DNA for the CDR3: TGTGGCAGCAGAACTTTCGACAGCACAGATACGCAGTATTTT.

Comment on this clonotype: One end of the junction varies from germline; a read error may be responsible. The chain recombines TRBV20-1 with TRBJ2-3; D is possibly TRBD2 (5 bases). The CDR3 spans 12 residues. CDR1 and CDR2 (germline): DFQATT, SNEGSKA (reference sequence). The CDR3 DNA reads TGCAGTGCGCCGGTTAGCGCAGATACGCACTATTTT. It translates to CSAPVSADTHYF.

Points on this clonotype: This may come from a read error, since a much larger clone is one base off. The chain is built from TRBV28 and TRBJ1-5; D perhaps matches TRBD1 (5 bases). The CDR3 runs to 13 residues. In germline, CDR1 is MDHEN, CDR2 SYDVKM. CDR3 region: CGSGFPGYQPQHF. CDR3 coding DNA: TGTGGCAGCGGCTTTCCAGGGTATCAGCCCCAGCATTTT. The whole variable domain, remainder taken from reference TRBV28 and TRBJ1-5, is DVKVTQSSRYLVKRTGEKVFLECVQDMDHENMFWYRQDPGLGLRLIYFSYDVKMKEKGDIPEGYSVSREKKERFSLILESASTNQTSMYLCGSGFPGYQPQHFGDGTRLSIL.

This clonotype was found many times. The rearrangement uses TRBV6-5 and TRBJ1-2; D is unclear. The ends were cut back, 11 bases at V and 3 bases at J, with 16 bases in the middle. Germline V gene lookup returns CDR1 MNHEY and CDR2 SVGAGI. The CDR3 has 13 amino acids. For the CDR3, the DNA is TGTGCCGGCCGACGGCAGGTTGACTATGGCTACACCTTC. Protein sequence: CAGRRQVDYGYTF.

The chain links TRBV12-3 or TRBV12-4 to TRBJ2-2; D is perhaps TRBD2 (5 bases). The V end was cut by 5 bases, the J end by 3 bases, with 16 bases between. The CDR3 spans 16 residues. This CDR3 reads CASSPSSPPDTGELFF. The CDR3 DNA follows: TGTGCCAGCAGTCCTTCTAGCCCCCCGGACACCGGGGAGCTGTTTTTT.

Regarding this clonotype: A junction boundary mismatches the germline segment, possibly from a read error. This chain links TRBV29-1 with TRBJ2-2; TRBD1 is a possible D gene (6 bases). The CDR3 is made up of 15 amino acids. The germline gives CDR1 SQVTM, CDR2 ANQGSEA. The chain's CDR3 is CNVGGQGIGTGELFF. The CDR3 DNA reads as TGCAACGTTGGGGGTCAGGGGATAGGGACCGGGGAGCTGTTTTTT.

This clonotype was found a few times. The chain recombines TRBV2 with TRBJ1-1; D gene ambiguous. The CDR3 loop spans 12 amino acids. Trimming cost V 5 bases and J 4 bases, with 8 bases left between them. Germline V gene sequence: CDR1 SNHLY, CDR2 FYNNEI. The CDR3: CASSRVSTEAFF. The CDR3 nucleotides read TGTGCCAGCAGTCGGGTGAGCACTGAAGCTTTCTTT.

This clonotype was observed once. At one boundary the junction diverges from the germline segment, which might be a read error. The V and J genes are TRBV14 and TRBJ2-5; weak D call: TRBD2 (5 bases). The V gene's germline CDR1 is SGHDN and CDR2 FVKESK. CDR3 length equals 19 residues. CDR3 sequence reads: CAGRIANASLGSAPKTQYF. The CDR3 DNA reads TGTGCCGGCAGGATCGCGAACGCATCCCTTGGGAGCGCCCCTAAGACCCAGTACTTC.

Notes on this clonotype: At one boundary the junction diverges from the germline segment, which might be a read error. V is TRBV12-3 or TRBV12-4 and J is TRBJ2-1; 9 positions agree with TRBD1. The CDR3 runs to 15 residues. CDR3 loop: CASSQSDRGGGEQFF. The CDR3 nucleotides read TGCGCCAGCAGTCAGTCGGACAGGGGAGGGGGTGAGCAGTTCTTC.

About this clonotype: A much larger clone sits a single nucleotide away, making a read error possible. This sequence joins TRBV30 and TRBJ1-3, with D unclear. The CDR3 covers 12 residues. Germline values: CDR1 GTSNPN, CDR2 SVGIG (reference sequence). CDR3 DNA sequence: TGTACCTGCCCCTCCTCTGGAAACACCATATATTTT. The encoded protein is CTCPSSGNTIYF.